The clone carrying this TCR beta chain has just a few counts. TCRdb re-derived calls from the 5' RACE reads in MiXCR, one entry per CDR3 protein. The repertoire holds about 810,000 distinct CDR3 sequences, 9% to 15% seen once, with around 1.6% in the top ten. This sample was taken from a study of identical twins. These data were also filed under a second study, of yellow fever vaccine responses in identical twins.

This TCR was recovered from a woman between 18 and 29 years old in good health. The sample was PBMCs.

For the CDR3, the DNA is TGCAGCGTTGAAGGGCCCGGGTGGCTGAACACTGAAGCTTTCTTT. It specifies CSVEGPGWLNTEAFF. The V and J genes are TRBV29-1 and TRBJ1-1, with no clear D. Germline CDR1 SQVTM, CDR2 ANQGSEA. The CDR3 is made up of 15 amino acids. With 1 base removed from V and 0 bases from J, the gap between germline ends came to 12 bases. Full variable domain (missing parts from reference TRBV29-1 and TRBJ1-1): SAVISQKPSRDICQRGTSLTIQCQVDSQVTMMFWYRQQPGQSLTLIATANQGSEATYESGFVIDKFPISRPNLTFSTLTVSNMSPEDSSIYLCSVEGPGWLNTEAFFGQGTRLTVV.